What follows are 9 T cell receptor beta chains derived from one specimen sequenced in a study of blood T cells in healthy people across ages. Combining a sample-barcoded 5' primer with a J-beta primer mix, a second PCR ran for roughly 7 to 12 cycles. Each CDR3 protein gets one entry after TCRdb re-called the 5' RACE reads with MiXCR. This sample has about 810,000 distinct CDR3 sequences, with under 40% found just once. Material for sequencing was blood. All receptors derive from a man between 18 and 35 years old in good health.

For this clonotype: This could be a read error, since a much larger clone is one nucleotide away. The J gene is TRBJ2-4, the V gene TRBV12-3 or TRBV12-4, with 8 bases fitting TRBD1. The V and J ends lost 8 bases and 13 bases, in that order; junction bases with no gene match: 10. The CDR3 consists of 12 residues. CDR3 in amino acids: CASRTGLVEQYF. The CDR3 region has the DNA TGTGCCAGCCGGACAGGGTTGGTGGAGCAGTACTTC.

As to this clonotype: A much bigger clone sits one base away, suggesting this may be a read error. The rearrangement uses TRBV20-1 and TRBJ2-1; D possibly corresponds to TRBD2 (6 bases). The germline V and J ends were trimmed by 7 bases and 12 bases, with 13 bases remaining between them. The CDR3 length is 10 residues. Germline CDR1 and CDR2: DFQATT and SNEGSKA (reference sequence). CDR3 loop: CSVFAGRQFF. CDR3 in DNA: TGCAGTGTTTTTGCGGGGAGGCAGTTCTTC.

The chain uses TRBV7-9 and TRBJ1-1; D unclear. This CDR3 contains 15 residues. V lost 3 bases, J lost 2 bases, and 13 bases lay in between. CDR1 is SEHNR, CDR2 FQNEAQ, per germline (reference sequence). The CDR3 bases are TGTGCCAGCAGCTTCTCTCTCACAGACAACACTGAAGCTTTCTTT. Translation gives CASSFSLTDNTEAFF.

This clonotype was recorded a few times. The gene calls are TRBV20-1 and TRBJ1-2; no firm D call. The CDR3 contains 8 residues. CDR1 and CDR2 (germline): DFQATT, SNEGSKA (reference sequence). Trimming shortened V by 8 bases and J by 13 bases, and 11 bases separated the two germline ends. The CDR3 protein is CSPTTGTF. The CDR3 bases are TGCAGTCCGACGACTGGCACCTTC.

The chain carries TRBV9 and TRBJ1-1, with no clear D. V shed 0 bases and J shed 3 bases, with 6 bases lying between them. Germline V CDR1 and CDR2: SGDLS, YYNGEE. The CDR3 extends over 13 amino acids. The CDR3: CASSVAADTEAFF. DNA of the CDR3: TGTGCCAGCAGCGTAGCGGCGGACACTGAAGCTTTCTTT.

This clonotype was found many times. This chain connects TRBV20-1 to TRBJ2-3, with D possibly TRBD2 on 5 matching bases. The V and J ends lost 3 bases and 0 bases respectively, with 10 bases between them. The germline gives CDR1 DFQATT, CDR2 SNEGSKA (reference sequence). This CDR3 region has 14 residues. CDR3 protein: CSARKRTSTDTQYF. CDR3 sequence (DNA): TGCAGTGCTAGGAAAAGGACTAGCACAGATACGCAGTATTTT.

V gene TRBV5-6 combines with J gene TRBJ2-7; D is perhaps TRBD2 (6 bases). Germline V gives CDR1 SGHDT, CDR2 YYEEEE. The CDR3 spans 16 residues. Trimming removed 3 bases at V and 0 bases at J, with 16 bases between. The CDR3 DNA follows: TGTGCCAGCAGCTATAGCGGTTCATTGAGCTCCTACGAGCAGTACTTC. Translation: CASSYSGSLSSYEQYF.

This clonotype has more than one count but fewer than ten. This sequence joins TRBV10-3 and TRBJ1-1, with D unresolved. The CDR3 consists of 15 residues. Germline V gives CDR1 ENHRY, CDR2 SYGVKD. Trimming stripped 2 bases from V and 0 bases from J, with 10 bases between. The CDR3 DNA is TGTGCCATCAGTGAGGGTCCCGACATGAACACTGAAGCTTTCTTT. It is translated as CAISEGPDMNTEAFF.

V gene TRBV2 combines with J gene TRBJ1-3; perhaps TRBD1 as D (5 bases). The CDR3 is 19 amino acids. From germline, CDR1 is SNHLY and CDR2 FYNNEI. Trimming stripped 4 bases from V and 0 bases from J, with 22 bases between. The CDR3 bases are TGTGCCAGCAGTGTGATCCCCCCCGGACATCTCAGCTCTGGAAACACCATATATTTT. It is translated as CASSVIPPGHLSSGNTIYF.